Following are 23 T cell receptor beta chains from one sample sequenced in a study of OX40 agonist ivuxolimab in advanced cancers. The library was obtained by the immunoSEQ multiplex PCR assay. What TCRdb holds here is the immuneACCESS table cut down to in-frame rearrangements. Part of the clones is not present; checked against another copy, under half of the missing clones reflect an unresolved V gene, and the others are unexplained. The sample table contains some 86,000 clones; only one count was recorded for more than 80% of them. 8.7% of the sample lies in the top ten. This specimen consisted of CD4+ or CD8+ T cells sorted from blood, obtained in a trial of the OX40 agonist ivuxolimab. The receptors were gathered from an adult with an advanced solid tumor such as melanoma, head and neck, liver or kidney cancer.

The chain carries TRBV19 and TRBJ2-2; 7 nucleotides agree with TRBD2. The CDR3 is 15 residues long. Germline-derived CDR1 and CDR2 are LNHDA and SQIVND (reference sequence). After removal of 4 bases from V and 7 bases from J, the junction contained 9 bases not matched to a gene. The CDR3 DNA is TGTGCCAGTAGTAAGTCCAGCGGGAATTACGGGGAGCTGTTTTTT. Translation: CASSKSSGNYGELFF.

This sequence joins TRBV7-9 and TRBJ1-5, with D tentatively TRBD1 (5 bases). The CDR3 is 14 amino acids. The germline V gene has CDR1 SEHNR and CDR2 FQNEAQ (reference sequence). V was shortened by 5 bases and J by 2 bases, with 10 bases between the two germline ends. In nucleotides, the CDR3 is TGTGCCAGCAGCCTTGGACACGGCAATCAGCCCCAGCATTTT. Translation: CASSLGHGNQPQHF.

The J gene is TRBJ2-7, the V gene TRBV28, with 7 bases matching TRBD2. There are 17 residues in the CDR3. Germline V lookup: CDR1 MDHEN, CDR2 SYDVKM. J was trimmed by 2 bases and V by 8 bases; bases with no gene match: 18. CDR3 region: CASGMGGDPTSPYEQYF. The CDR3 DNA reads as TGTGCCAGCGGTATGGGAGGGGACCCAACCTCCCCCTACGAGCAGTACTTC.

The chain joins TRBV5-1 to TRBJ2-5; no reliable D call. The CDR3 sequence is 14 residues long. CDR1 and CDR2 from the germline V gene are SGHRS and YFSETQ. Trimming shortened V by 2 bases and J by 5 bases, and 13 bases separated the two germline ends. The CDR3 DNA follows: TGCGCCAGCAGCTTCACCGCCGGACCGGAGACCCAGTACTTC. Translating gives CASSFTAGPETQYF.

The table lists this clone with a count of one. The CDR3 reads CASSTTGQGEKLFF. CDR3 nucleotides: TGTGCCAGCAGTACTACAGGTCAGGGTGAAAAACTGTTTTTT. The chain employs TRBV7-6 and TRBJ1-4, with D possibly being TRBD1 (5 bases). Trimming took 6 bases from V and 7 from J, leaving 15 bases between them. Per the germline V gene, CDR1 is SGHVS and CDR2 is FNYEAQ. The CDR3 contains 14 residues.

This clone has only one observation. The chain combines TRBV27 with TRBJ1-5, with D possibly being TRBD1 (6 bases). Between the trimmed V and J ends, which lost 6 bases and 2 bases, there was a span of 11 bases. The CDR3 runs 14 residues. CDR1 and CDR2 (germline): MNHEY, SMNVEV (reference sequence). The CDR3 reads CASSSRQGNQPQHF. CDR3 nucleotides: TGTGCCAGCAGCTCTCGACAGGGCAATCAGCCCCAGCATTTT.

The chain employs TRBV11-3 and TRBJ1-4; D remains unclear. The CDR3 loop spans 13 amino acids. The V end lost 5 bases, the J end lost 12 bases, and 16 bases lay between the germline ends. CDR1 SGHNT and CDR2 YENEEA come from the germline V gene. The CDR3 coding sequence is TGTGCCAGCAGCCCAAACCAAGCCCGAGAACTGTTTTTT. This codes for CASSPNQARELFF.

With respect to this clone: This CDR3 is also generated by other DNA sequences in the sample. The chain links TRBV29-1 to TRBJ1-2, with D uncertain. V lost 5 bases and J 2 bases, leaving 6 bases between the germline ends. This CDR3 contains 11 residues. Germline V lookup: CDR1 SQVTM, CDR2 ANQGSEA. The DNA of the CDR3 is TGCAGCGTTCCCGCCAACTATGGCTACACCTTC. Protein: CSVPANYGYTF.

The chain has TRBV29-1 and TRBJ1-1, with D perhaps matching TRBD1 (6 bases). The CDR3 consists of 12 residues. Germline CDR1 is SQVTM and CDR2 is ANQGSEA. The V and J ends lost 7 bases and 7 bases respectively, with 16 bases between them. Here the CDR3 DNA reads TGCAGCGCACCTCGGGGGGCCGGTGAAGCTTTCTTT. It specifies CSAPRGAGEAFF.

Comments on this clone: At one of its ends the junction is not consistent with the germline gene, which may arise from a read error. This sequence joins TRBV7-7 and TRBJ2-5, with 9 bases aligning to TRBD1. The CDR3 length is 14 residues. The germline V gene encodes CDR1 SSHAT and CDR2 FNYEAQ (reference sequence). The CDR3 DNA reads as TGTGCTAGCAGCTCCTGGGGACAGGGTGAGACCCAGTACTTC. This sequence encodes CASSSWGQGETQYF.

The rearrangement links TRBV30 to TRBJ1-4; no clear D. The CDR3 contains 15 residues. Trimming took off 0 bases at V and 7 bases at J, with 15 bases between the two ends. Germline assignment: CDR1 GTSNPN and CDR2 SVGIG (reference sequence). CDR3 residues: CAWSVLWGNGEKLFF. The CDR3 DNA follows: TGTGCCTGGAGTGTACTGTGGGGAAATGGTGAAAAACTGTTTTTT.

This chain connects TRBV2 to TRBJ2-1; no clear D gene. Germline CDR1 is SNHLY and CDR2 is FYNNEI. The CDR3 has 15 amino acids. V was pared by 7 bases and J by 0 bases, with 13 bases between. CDR3 sequence reads: CASNRPVSSYNEQFF. CDR3 DNA sequence: TGTGCCAGCAATCGACCGGTGAGCTCCTACAATGAGCAGTTCTTC.

J is TRBJ1-4 and V is TRBV5-5, with D uncertain. CDR1 and CDR2 (germline): SGHKS, YYEKEE (reference sequence). The CDR3 loop spans 15 amino acids. Trimming shortened V by 7 bases and J by 2 bases, and 15 bases separated the two germline ends. The CDR3 here is CASAHGRHTNEKLFF. CDR3 nucleotide sequence: TGTGCCAGCGCACACGGGAGGCATACTAATGAAAAACTGTTTTTT.

The V gene is TRBV18, the J gene TRBJ1-2; 10 bases line up with TRBD1. From germline, CDR1 is KGHSH and CDR2 LQKENI. V dropped 0 bases and J dropped 4; count of bases not matched to a gene: 2. The CDR3 has 15 residues. The CDR3 DNA sequence: TGTGCCAGCTCACCACCGGGACAGGGGACCTATGGCTACACCTTC. The encoded protein is CASSPPGQGTYGYTF.

V and J are TRBV30 and TRBJ1-4, with D possibly being TRBD1 (6 bases). CDR1 is GTSNPN, CDR2 SVGIG, per germline (reference sequence). V gave up 6 bases and J gave up 7 bases, with 12 bases separating them. The CDR3 is 12 residues long. CDR3 amino acids: CACYTGFEKLFF. The CDR3, as DNA: TGTGCCTGCTATACAGGGTTTGAAAAACTGTTTTTT. Drawing the rest from reference TRBV30 and TRBJ1-4, the complete variable domain is SQTIHQWPATLVQPVGSPLSLECTVEGTSNPNLYWYRQAAGRGLQLLFYSVGIGQISSEVPQNLSASRPQDRQFILSSKKLLLSDSGFYLCACYTGFEKLFFGSGTQLSVL.

The chain recombines TRBV7-8 with TRBJ1-5; D is undetermined. Germline V CDR1 and CDR2: SGHVS, FQNEAQ. With 1 base removed from V and 0 bases from J, the gap between germline ends came to 4 bases. This CDR3 is 14 amino acids long. For the CDR3, the DNA is TGTGCCAGCAGCTTAGAGGCTAGCAATCAGCCCCAGCATTTT. Translating it yields CASSLEASNQPQHF.

This rearrangement joins TRBV9 to TRBJ2-3, with TRBD2 matching over 10 bases. The length of the CDR3 is 17 residues. J lost 2 bases, V lost 4 bases, and 10 bases had no gene match. CDR1 and CDR2 from the germline V gene are SGDLS and YYNGEE. The CDR3: CASSPEPSGGTTDTQYF. The CDR3 nucleotides are TGTGCCAGCAGCCCCGAACCTAGCGGGGGAACCACAGATACGCAGTATTTT.

The gene calls are TRBV10-3 and TRBJ1-1; no firm D call. Germline values: CDR1 ENHRY, CDR2 SYGVKD. This CDR3 spans 13 amino acids. V was trimmed by 6 bases and J by 0 bases, leaving 8 bases between them. The CDR3 DNA sequence: TGTGCCATCAGGGAGGGAATGAACACTGAAGCTTTCTTT. It yields the protein CAIREGMNTEAFF.

The chain is built from TRBV11-2 and TRBJ1-5, with D unresolved. Germline CDR1 is SGHAT and CDR2 is FQNNGV. The CDR3 is 17 residues long. Trimming took off 0 bases at V and 1 base at J, with 13 bases between the two ends. The CDR3 spells CASSLEGSVRSNQPQHF. CDR3 nucleotides: TGTGCCAGCAGCTTAGAAGGGAGTGTGCGGAGCAATCAGCCCCAGCATTTT.

The gene calls are TRBV6-4 and TRBJ2-1, with TRBD2 matching 12 bases. The J segment lost 5 bases and the V segment lost 5 bases, leaving 10 bases of the junction unmatched. Germline lookup yields CDR1 MRHNA and CDR2 SNTAGT. The CDR3 is made up of 17 amino acids. CDR3 in amino acids: CASSSGIRTSGNNEQFF. CDR3 DNA: TGTGCCAGCAGTTCCGGGATTAGGACTAGCGGGAACAATGAGCAGTTCTTC.

The chain couples TRBV20-1 to TRBJ2-1; D uncertain. Per germline, CDR1 DFQATT and CDR2 SNEGSKA (reference sequence). CDR3 length equals 11 residues. The germline V and J ends were trimmed by 3 bases and 8 bases, with 8 bases remaining between them. The CDR3 DNA reads as TGCAGTGCTAGCGGGTATTATGAGCAGTTCTTC. Protein sequence: CSASGYYEQFF.

The V call is TRBV18, the J call TRBJ1-2, with a tentative D call TRBD1 (5 bases). Trimming took 2 bases from V and 2 from J, leaving 9 bases between them. From germline, CDR1 is KGHSH and CDR2 LQKENI. The CDR3 runs 14 residues. CDR3 DNA sequence: TGTGCCAGCTCACCAGGGCAGGGAAACTATGGCTACACCTTC. This gives the protein CASSPGQGNYGYTF.

Only one count was recorded for this clone. CDR3 bases: TGTGCCAGTAGTACCAGTAACTCCAATCAGCCCCAGCATTTT. Translated, it gives CASSTSNSNQPQHF. The V gene is TRBV19, the J gene TRBJ1-5; D ambiguous. The germline gives CDR1 LNHDA, CDR2 SQIVND (reference sequence). The CDR3 totals 14 residues. V lost 4 bases, J lost 3 bases, and 10 bases lay in between.